The source of this T cell receptor (beta chain) is a study of shared clonotypes between healthy human individuals. Some clones are missing from TCRdb's copy, which holds only in-frame ones; the method was immunoSEQ multiplex PCR. The data hold millions of clones, with approximately 94% observed a single time. Study-level findings and limits: Generation probabilities were higher for clonotypes shared across all four sorted-subset donors than for unshared ones. Limitation of the genetic and exposure-history diversity represented came from the few donors.

To note about this clone: Its antigen is undetermined.

CD45RO-negative cells were positively selected for CCR7, leaving out terminally differentiated effector memory CD45RA+ cells. CDR3 size: 19 residues. The ends were cut back, 2 bases at V and 0 bases at J, with 19 bases in the middle. Germline CDR1 and CDR2: SEHNR and FQNEAQ (reference sequence). This clonotype was sampled from a young man in good health. Some clones in this sample may be carry-over from other donors' samples. The source material was naive CD8+ T cells from PBMCs. The V gene is TRBV7-9, the J gene TRBJ1-4, with D hard to call. The CDR3 region is CASSLISLSRFATNEKLFF. The CDR3 DNA follows: TGTGCCAGCAGCTTAATTTCTCTGTCCAGATTTGCAACTAATGAAAAACTGTTTTTT.